The sequence of this TCR beta chain was determined in a study of T cell clonality in common variable immunodeficiency. As concerns this clone: What it binds is not known. Coverage ceases 3 residues before the CDR3 finishes, and the germline J gene fills in the end.

The V and J ends lost 1 base and 5 bases respectively, with 6 bases between them. CDR3 size: 14 residues. Germline CDR1 is SEHNR and CDR2 is FQNEAQ (reference sequence). Equal genomic DNA amounts from CVID and control samples were sequenced. Here immunoSEQ multiplex PCR was the method, and the copy in TCRdb shows in-frame clones only, minus some. The sample contains about 20,000 clones, none of them singletons. Study outcomes and limitations: CVID subjects had higher TCRbeta clonality than healthy controls, most marked in about a third. Reportedly, TCR beta sequences from common variable immunodeficiency showed fewer deletions and N-nucleotide insertions.

Patients had low serum IgG, IgA and/or IgM and specific antibody deficiency. The source is a human donor with common variable immunodeficiency. The chain couples TRBV7-9 to TRBJ1-6; D is uncertain. Input material: peripheral blood mononuclear cells. Here the CDR3 reads CASSLGSDNSPLHF. The CDR3 DNA, read in part, is TGTGCCAGCAGCTTAGGGTCGGATAATTCACCC.